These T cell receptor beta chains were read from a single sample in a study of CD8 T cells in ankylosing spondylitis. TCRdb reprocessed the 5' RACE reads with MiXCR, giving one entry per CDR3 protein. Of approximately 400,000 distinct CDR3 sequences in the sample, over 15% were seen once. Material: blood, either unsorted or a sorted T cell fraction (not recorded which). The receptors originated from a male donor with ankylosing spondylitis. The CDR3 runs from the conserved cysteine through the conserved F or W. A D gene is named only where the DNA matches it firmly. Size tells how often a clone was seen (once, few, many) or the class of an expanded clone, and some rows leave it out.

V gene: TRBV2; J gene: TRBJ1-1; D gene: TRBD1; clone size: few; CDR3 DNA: TGTGCCAGCCTACTCATGACAGGGCTAACGAACACTGAAGCTTTCTTT; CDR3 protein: CASLLMTGLTNTEAFF
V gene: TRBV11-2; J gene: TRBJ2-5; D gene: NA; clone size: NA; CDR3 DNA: TGTGCCAGCAGCTTAGTAATAGGGGGCCAAGAGACCCAGTACTTC; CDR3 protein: CASSLVIGGQETQYF
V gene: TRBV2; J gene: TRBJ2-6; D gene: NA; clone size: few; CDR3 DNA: TGTGCCAGCCGTAGCGTCTCTGGGGCCAACGTCCTGACTTTC; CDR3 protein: CASRSVSGANVLTF
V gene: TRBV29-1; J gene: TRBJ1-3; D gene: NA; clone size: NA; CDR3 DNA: TGCAGCGTTGAATCTCAGTCTGGAAACACCATATATTTT; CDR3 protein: CSVESQSGNTIYF
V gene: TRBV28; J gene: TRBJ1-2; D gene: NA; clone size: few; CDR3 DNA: TGTGCCAGCAGGCACAGCCACATTATCTCTAACTATGGCTACACCTTC; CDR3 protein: CASRHSHIISNYGYTF
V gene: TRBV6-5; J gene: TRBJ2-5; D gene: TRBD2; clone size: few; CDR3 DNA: TGTGCCAGCAGTTACGGGACTAGCAGATCAGAGACCCAGTACTTC; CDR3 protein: CASSYGTSRSETQYF
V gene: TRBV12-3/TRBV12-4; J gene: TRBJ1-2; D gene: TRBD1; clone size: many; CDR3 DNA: TGTGCCAGCAGTCCGGGACAGGGGAACTATGGCTACACCTTC; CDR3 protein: CASSPGQGNYGYTF
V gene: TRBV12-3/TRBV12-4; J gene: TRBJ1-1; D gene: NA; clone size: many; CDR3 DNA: TGTGCCAGCAGTCCCCTAGGGGGGCTGACTGAAGCTTTCTTT; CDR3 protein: CASSPLGGLTEAFF
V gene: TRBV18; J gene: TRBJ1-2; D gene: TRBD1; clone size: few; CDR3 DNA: TGTGCCAGCTCACCGGAAGCGGGACAGATTAACTATGGCTACACCTTC; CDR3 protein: CASSPEAGQINYGYTF
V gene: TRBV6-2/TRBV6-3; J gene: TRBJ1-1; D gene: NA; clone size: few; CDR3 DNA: TGTGCCAGCACCGAGGGGGGGACCGCTGAAGCTTTCTTT; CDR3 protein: CASTEGGTAEAFF
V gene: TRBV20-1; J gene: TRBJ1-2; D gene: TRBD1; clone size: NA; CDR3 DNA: TGCAGTGCTTGGACAGGAAACTATGGCTACACCTTC; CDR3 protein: CSAWTGNYGYTF
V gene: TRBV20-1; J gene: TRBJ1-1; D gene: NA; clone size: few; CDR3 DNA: TGCAGTGCTAGAGAACTAGGACCCCTGAACACTGAAGCTTTCTTT; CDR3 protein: CSARELGPLNTEAFF
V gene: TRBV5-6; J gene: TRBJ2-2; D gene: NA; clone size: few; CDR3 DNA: TGTGCCAGCAGCTTGCCGCCGGCCGGGGAGCTGTTTTTT; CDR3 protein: CASSLPPAGELFF
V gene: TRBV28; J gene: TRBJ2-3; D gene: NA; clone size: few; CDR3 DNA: TGTGCCAGCACTTCCGGGAGACTGCCAGATACGCAGTATTTT; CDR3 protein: CASTSGRLPDTQYF
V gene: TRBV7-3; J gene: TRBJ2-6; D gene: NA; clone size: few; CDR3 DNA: TGTGCCAGCAGCAGAGACTCTGGGGCCAACGTCCTGACTTTC; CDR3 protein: CASSRDSGANVLTF
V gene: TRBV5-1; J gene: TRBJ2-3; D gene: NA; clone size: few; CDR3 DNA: TGCGCCAGCAGCTGGACCCCTGGGGGGAGTACGCAGTATTTT; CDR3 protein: CASSWTPGGSTQYF
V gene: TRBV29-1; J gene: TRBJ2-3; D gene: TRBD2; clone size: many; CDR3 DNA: TGCAGCGTGGCTGCTAGCGGGCCCACAGATACGCAGTATTTT; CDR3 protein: CSVAASGPTDTQYF
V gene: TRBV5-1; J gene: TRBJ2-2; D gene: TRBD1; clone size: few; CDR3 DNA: TGCGCCAGCAGCCCGCCGGACAGGGTCGTCACCGGGGAGCTGTTTTTT; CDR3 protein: CASSPPDRVVTGELFF
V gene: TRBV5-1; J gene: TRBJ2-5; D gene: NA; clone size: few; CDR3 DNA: TGCGCCAGCAGCTTCGGCGGGAAATTTGAGACCCAGTACTTC; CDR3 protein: CASSFGGKFETQYF
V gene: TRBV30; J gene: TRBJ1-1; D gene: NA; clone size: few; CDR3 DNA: TGTGCCTGGAGTCAGGGCCTTGGGAACACTGAAGCTTTCTTT; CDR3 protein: CAWSQGLGNTEAFF
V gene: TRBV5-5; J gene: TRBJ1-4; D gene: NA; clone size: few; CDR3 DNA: TGTGCCAGCAGCCCTTCGATGAATGAAAAACTGTTTTTT; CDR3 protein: CASSPSMNEKLFF
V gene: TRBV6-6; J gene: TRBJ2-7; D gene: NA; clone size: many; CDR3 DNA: TGTGCCAGCGTCCAGGGTGGGGGATACGAGCAGTACTTC; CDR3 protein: CASVQGGGYEQYF
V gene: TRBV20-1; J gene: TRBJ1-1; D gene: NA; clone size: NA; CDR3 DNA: TGCAGTGCCGGACCGTTTGAAGCTTTCTTT; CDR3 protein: CSAGPFEAFF
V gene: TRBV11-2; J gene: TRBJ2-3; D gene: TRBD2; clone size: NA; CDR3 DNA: TGTGCCAGCAGCGATACTAGCGGGAGGGCCGTGGGCACAGATACGCAGTATTTT; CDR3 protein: CASSDTSGRAVGTDTQYF
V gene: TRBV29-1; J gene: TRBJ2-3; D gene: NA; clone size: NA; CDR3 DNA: TGCAGCGTTGACCGAAGTGATACGCAGTATTTT; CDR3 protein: CSVDRSDTQYF
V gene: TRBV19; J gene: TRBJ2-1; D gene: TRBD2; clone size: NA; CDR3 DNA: TGTGCCAGTAGTATAAAGTCCGGGGGGGCTCCCCTTTACAATGAGCAGTTCTTC; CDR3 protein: CASSIKSGGAPLYNEQFF
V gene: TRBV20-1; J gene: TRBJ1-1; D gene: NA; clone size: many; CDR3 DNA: TGCAGTGCTGGCGACATCTCCTTGAACACTGAAGCTTTCTTT; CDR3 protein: CSAGDISLNTEAFF
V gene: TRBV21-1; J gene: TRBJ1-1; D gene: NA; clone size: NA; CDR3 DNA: TGTGCCAGCAGCAAGGGGGGCCGTAACACTGAAGCTTTCTTT; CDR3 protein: CASSKGGRNTEAFF
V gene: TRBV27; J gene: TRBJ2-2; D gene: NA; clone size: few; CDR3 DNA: TGTGCCAGCAGTTTATCATGGGGGAATGGGGAGCTGTTTTTT; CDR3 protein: CASSLSWGNGELFF
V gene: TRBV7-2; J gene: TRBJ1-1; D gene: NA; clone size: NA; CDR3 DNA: TGTGCCAGCAGCAAACAGGGACGCACTGAAGCTTTCTTT; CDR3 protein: CASSKQGRTEAFF
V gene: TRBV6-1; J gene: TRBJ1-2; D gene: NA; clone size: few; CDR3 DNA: TGTGCCAGCAGTGAAGCGGCGGACAAAACCTATGGCTACACCTTC; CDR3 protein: CASSEAADKTYGYTF
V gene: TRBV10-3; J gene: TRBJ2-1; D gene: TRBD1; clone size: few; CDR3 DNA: TGTGCCGCCACCGGGACAGGGGCCCACAATGAGCAGTTCTTC; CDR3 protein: CAATGTGAHNEQFF
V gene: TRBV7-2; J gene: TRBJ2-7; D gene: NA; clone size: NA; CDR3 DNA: TGTGCCAGCAGCTCGGCAGGCGTTGTCTACGAGCAGTACTTC; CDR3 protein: CASSSAGVVYEQYF
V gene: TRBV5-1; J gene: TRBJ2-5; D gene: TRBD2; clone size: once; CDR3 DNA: TGCGCCAGCAGGGGGACTAGCGGGGTCCCCTTACAAGAGACCCAGTACTTC; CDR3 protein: CASRGTSGVPLQETQYF
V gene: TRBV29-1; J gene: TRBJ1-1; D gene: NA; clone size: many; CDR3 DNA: TGCAGCGGCCGTCCTGACCCGAACACTGAAGCTTTCTTT; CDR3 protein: CSGRPDPNTEAFF
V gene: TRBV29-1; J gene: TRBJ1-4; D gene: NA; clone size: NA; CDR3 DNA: TGCAGCGTTGAAGGGTCAGGAAATGAAAAACTGTTTTTT; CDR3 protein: CSVEGSGNEKLFF
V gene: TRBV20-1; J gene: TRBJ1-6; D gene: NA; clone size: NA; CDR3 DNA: TGCAGTGCTACGCAACAGCCCTATAATTCACCCCTCCACTTT; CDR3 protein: CSATQQPYNSPLHF
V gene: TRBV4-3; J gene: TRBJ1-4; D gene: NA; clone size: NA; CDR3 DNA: TGCGCCGGCAGCCAAGAAGTGGGCAGGAATGAAGGAAAACTGTTTTTT; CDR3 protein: CAGSQEVGRNEGKLFF
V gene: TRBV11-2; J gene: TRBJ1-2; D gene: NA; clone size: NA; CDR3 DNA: TGTGCCAGCAGCTTCGACGGGAGGTATGGCTACACCTTC; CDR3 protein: CASSFDGRYGYTF
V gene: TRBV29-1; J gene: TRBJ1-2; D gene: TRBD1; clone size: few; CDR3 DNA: TGCAGCGTTCAAGGACAGGGGTCCTACTATGGCTACACCTTC; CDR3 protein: CSVQGQGSYYGYTF
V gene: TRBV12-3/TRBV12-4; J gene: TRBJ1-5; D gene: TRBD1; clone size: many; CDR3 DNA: TGTGCCAGCAGTTCCCCATACCGACAGGGGGATTTGAACAATCAGCCCCAGCATTTT; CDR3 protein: CASSSPYRQGDLNNQPQHF
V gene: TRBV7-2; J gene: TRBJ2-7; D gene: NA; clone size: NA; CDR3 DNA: TGTGCCAGCAGACCCGCGGGCCTCTCCTACGAGCAGTACTTC; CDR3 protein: CASRPAGLSYEQYF
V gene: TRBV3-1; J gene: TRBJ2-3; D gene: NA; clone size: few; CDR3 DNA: TGTGCCAGCAGCCAATCCGGGAGACTCGATACGCAGTATTTT; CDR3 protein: CASSQSGRLDTQYF
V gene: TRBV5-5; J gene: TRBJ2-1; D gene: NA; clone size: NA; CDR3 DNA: TGTGCCAGCAGCCCGGCTGGACACAAGAACAATGAGCAGTTCTTC; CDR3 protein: CASSPAGHKNNEQFF
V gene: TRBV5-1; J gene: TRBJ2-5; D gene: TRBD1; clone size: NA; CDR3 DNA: TGCGCCAGCAGCTTGCTGCTATCAGGGGGAGAGACCCAGTACTTC; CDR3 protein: CASSLLLSGGETQYF
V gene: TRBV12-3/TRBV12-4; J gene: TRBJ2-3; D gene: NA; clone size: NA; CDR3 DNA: TGTGCCAGCAGTTTTTACGCAGATACGCAGTATTTT; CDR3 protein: CASSFYADTQYF
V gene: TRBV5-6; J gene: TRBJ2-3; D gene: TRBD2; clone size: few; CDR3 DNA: TGTGCCAGCAGCCCCCAACTAGCGGGAGTTCCCCGGGGGGCAGATACGCAGTATTTT; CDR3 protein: CASSPQLAGVPRGADTQYF
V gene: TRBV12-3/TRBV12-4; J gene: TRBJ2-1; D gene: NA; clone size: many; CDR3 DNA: TGTGCCAGCAGCACCTCAACAGGTCCCTTAGGGGATGAGCAGTTCTTC; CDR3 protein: CASSTSTGPLGDEQFF
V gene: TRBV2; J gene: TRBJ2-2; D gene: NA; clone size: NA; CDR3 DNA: TGTGCCAGCAGTGAAGAGGGGGGCCGGGCCGGGGAGCTGTTTTTT; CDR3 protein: CASSEEGGRAGELFF